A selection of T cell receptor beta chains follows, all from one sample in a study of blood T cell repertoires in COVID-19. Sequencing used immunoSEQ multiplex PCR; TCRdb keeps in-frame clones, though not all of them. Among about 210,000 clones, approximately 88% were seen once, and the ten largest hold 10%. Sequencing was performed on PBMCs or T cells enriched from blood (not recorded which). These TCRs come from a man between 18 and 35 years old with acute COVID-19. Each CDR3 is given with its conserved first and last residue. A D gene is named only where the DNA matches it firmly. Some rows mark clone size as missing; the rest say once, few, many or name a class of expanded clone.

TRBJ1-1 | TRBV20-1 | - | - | CSASGQANTEAFF | TGCAGTGCTAGTGGTCAGGCGAACACTGAAGCTTTCTTT
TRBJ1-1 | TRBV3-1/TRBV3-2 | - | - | CASSPTGMNTEAFF | TGTGCCAGCAGCCCCACAGGGATGAACACTGAAGCTTTCTTT
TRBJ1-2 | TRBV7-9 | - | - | CASSWPGSRGYTF | TGTGCCAGCAGCTGGCCGGGATCGAGAGGCTACACCTTC
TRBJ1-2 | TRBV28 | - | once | CASSLSRGGYTF | TGTGCCAGCAGTTTAAGCAGGGGCGGCTACACCTTC
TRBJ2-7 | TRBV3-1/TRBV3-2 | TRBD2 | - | CASSQLSGSTEQYF | TGTGCCAGCAGCCAACTTAGCGGGAGTACCGAGCAGTACTTC
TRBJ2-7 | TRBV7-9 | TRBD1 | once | CASSFGQGNYEQYF | TGTGCCAGCAGCTTCGGACAGGGGAACTACGAGCAGTACTTC
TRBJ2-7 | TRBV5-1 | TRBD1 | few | CASSSQGANRISSYEQYF | TGCGCCAGCAGCTCACAGGGGGCGAATCGCATATCCTCCTACGAGCAGTACTTC
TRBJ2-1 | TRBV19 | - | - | CASSLGLSSYNEQFF | TGTGCCAGTAGTCTGGGCTTAAGCTCCTACAATGAGCAGTTCTTC
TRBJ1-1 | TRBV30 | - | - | CAWSGPSWSGIRREGTEAFF | TGTGCCTGGAGTGGACCAAGTTGGTCGGGAATAAGAAGAGAGGGCACTGAAGCTTTCTTT
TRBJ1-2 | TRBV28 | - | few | CASSIQENYGYTF | TGTGCCAGCAGTATACAGGAGAACTATGGCTACACCTTC
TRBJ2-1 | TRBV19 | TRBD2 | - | CASSIAGGTEQFF | TGTGCCAGTAGTATAGCGGGGGGGACAGAGCAGTTCTTC
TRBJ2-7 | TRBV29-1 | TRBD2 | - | CSVGLAGGSAYEQYF | TGCAGCGTGGGACTAGCGGGAGGCTCAGCCTACGAGCAGTACTTC
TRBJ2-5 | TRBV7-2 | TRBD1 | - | CASSLQGQVQETQYF | TGTGCCAGCAGCTTACAGGGACAGGTCCAAGAGACCCAGTACTTC
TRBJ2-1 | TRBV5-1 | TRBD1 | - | CASSQGQGGNEQFF | TGCGCCAGCAGCCAGGGACAGGGTGGCAATGAGCAGTTCTTC
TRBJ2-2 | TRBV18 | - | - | CASSPTGTGELFF | TGTGCCAGCTCACCGACAGGTACCGGGGAGCTGTTTTTT
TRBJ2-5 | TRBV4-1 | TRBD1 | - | CASSPGTGDQETQYF | TGCGCCAGCAGCCCCGGAACAGGGGATCAAGAGACCCAGTACTTC
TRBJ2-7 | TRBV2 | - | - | CASSETGFARYEQYF | TGTGCCAGCAGTGAAACAGGGTTCGCGCGCTACGAGCAGTACTTC
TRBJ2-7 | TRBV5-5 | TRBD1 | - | CASSQAGTGGVEQYF | TGTGCCAGCAGCCAGGCCGGGACAGGGGGCGTTGAGCAGTACTTC
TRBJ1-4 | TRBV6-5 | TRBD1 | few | CASRDGGTGPEKLFF | TGTGCCAGCAGGGATGGGGGGACAGGGCCCGAAAAACTGTTTTTT
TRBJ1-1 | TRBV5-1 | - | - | CASSLAGHSNTEAFF | TGCGCCAGCAGCTTGGCCGGACATTCGAACACTGAAGCTTTCTTT
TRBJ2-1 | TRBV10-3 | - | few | CAISGERSSYNEQFF | TGTGCCATCAGTGGGGAGCGGAGCTCCTACAATGAGCAGTTCTTC
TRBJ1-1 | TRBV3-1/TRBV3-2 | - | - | CASSHPGQNTEAFF | TGTGCCAGCAGCCATCCGGGACAGAACACTGAAGCTTTCTTT
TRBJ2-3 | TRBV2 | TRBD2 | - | CASSALAGGTDTQYF | TGTGCCAGCAGTGCGCTAGCGGGGGGCACAGATACGCAGTATTTT
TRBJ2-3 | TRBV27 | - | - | CASKQPLTDTQYF | TGTGCCAGCAAACAGCCTCTCACAGATACGCAGTATTTT
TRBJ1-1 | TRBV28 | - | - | CASSLSHLNTEAFF | TGTGCCAGCAGTTTGAGCCACCTGAACACTGAAGCTTTCTTT
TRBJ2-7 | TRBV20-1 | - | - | CSASNWPHGGYEQYF | TGCAGTGCTAGTAACTGGCCTCACGGAGGCTACGAGCAGTACTTC
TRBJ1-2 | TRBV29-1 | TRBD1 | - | CSVESVIEGQGARGYTF | TGCAGCGTTGAATCAGTCATAGAAGGTCAGGGGGCGCGGGGCTACACCTTC
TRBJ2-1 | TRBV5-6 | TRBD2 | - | CASSILAGWEFF | TGTGCCAGCAGCATACTAGCGGGCTGGGAGTTCTTC
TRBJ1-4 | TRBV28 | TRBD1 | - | CASSPTGLTNEKLFF | TGTGCCAGCAGTCCGACAGGGCTAACTAATGAAAAACTGTTTTTT
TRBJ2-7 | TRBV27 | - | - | CASSPHRDSYEQYF | TGTGCCAGCAGTCCCCACAGGGACTCCTACGAGCAGTACTTC
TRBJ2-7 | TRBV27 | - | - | CASSRNSGREQYF | TGTGCCAGCAGCCGAAATTCAGGGCGCGAGCAGTACTTC
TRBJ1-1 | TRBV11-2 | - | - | CASSLERHTEAFF | TGTGCCAGCAGCTTAGAGAGGCACACTGAAGCTTTCTTT
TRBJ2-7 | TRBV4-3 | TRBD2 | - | CASSQDWTSGYEQYF | TGCGCCAGCAGCCAAGATTGGACTAGCGGCTACGAGCAGTACTTC
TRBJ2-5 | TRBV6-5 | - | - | CASSYTGRVKTQYF | TGTGCCAGCAGTTACACCGGGAGAGTGAAGACCCAGTACTTC
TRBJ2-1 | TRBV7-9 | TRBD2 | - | CASSLRLAGDNEQFF | TGTGCCAGCAGCTTAAGACTAGCGGGAGACAATGAGCAGTTCTTC
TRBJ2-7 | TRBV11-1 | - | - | CASSLSRGGIFNKQYF | TGTGCCAGCAGCCTTTCGAGGGGCGGGATATTCAACAAGCAGTACTTC
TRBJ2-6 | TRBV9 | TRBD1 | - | CASSVGGQASSGANVLTF | TGTGCCAGCAGCGTAGGAGGACAGGCATCCTCTGGGGCCAACGTCCTGACTTTC
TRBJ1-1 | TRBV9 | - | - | CASSVGTVGNEAFF | TGTGCCAGCAGCGTAGGAACCGTCGGGAATGAAGCTTTCTTT
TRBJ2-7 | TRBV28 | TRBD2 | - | CASSLIAGESYEQYF | TGTGCCAGCAGTTTGATAGCGGGAGAATCCTACGAGCAGTACTTC
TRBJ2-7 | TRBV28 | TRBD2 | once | CASRGLVLYEQYF | TGTGCCAGCAGGGGACTAGTCCTCTACGAGCAGTACTTC
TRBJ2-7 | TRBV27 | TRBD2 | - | CASSETSAHYEQYF | TGTGCCAGCAGTGAGACTAGCGCGCACTACGAGCAGTACTTC
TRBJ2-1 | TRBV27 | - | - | CASSLGVEQFF | TGTGCCAGCAGTTTAGGAGTTGAGCAGTTCTTC
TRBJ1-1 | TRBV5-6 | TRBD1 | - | CASSLTGTGGETEAFF | TGTGCCAGCAGCTTAACCGGGACAGGGGGTGAAACTGAAGCTTTCTTT
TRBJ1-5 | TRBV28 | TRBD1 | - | CASSADRANQPQHF | TGTGCCAGCAGTGCGGACAGGGCTAATCAGCCCCAGCATTTT
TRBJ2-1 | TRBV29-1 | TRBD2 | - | CSVEPSGRFFDYNEQFF | TGCAGCGTTGAACCTAGCGGGAGATTCTTTGACTACAATGAGCAGTTCTTC
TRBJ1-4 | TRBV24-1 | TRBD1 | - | CATSDSGQGREKLFF | TGTGCCACCAGTGACTCCGGACAGGGCCGGGAAAAACTGTTTTTT
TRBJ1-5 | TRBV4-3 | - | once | CASSLVNSPNQPQHF | TGCGCCAGCAGCTTAGTAAACAGCCCCAATCAGCCCCAGCATTTT
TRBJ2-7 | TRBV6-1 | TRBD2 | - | CASSERTSGNPEQYF | TGTGCCAGCAGTGAACGGACTAGCGGGAACCCTGAGCAGTACTTC
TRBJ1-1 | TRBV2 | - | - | CASRTHIRDILNTEAFF | TGTGCCAGCAGGACTCATATCCGGGACATATTGAACACTGAAGCTTTCTTT
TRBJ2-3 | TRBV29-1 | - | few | CSVDSGTDTQYF | TGCAGCGTTGACTCAGGTACAGATACGCAGTATTTT
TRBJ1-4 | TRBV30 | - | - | CAWSFYSEELFF | TGTGCCTGGAGTTTTTACTCGGAGGAACTGTTTTTT
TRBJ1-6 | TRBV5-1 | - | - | CASSGGVPDHNSPLHF | TGCGCCAGCAGCGGCGGGGTACCAGATCATAATTCACCCCTCCACTTT
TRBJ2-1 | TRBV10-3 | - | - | CAVRGTAYNEQFF | TGTGCCGTTCGGGGGACTGCCTACAATGAGCAGTTCTTC
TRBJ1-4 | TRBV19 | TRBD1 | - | CASSPGTASNEKLFF | TGTGCCAGTAGCCCCGGGACAGCTTCTAATGAAAAACTGTTTTTT
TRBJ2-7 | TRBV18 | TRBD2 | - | CASSQTSRAGVHEQYF | TGTGCCAGCTCACAAACGTCAAGAGCGGGAGTCCACGAGCAGTACTTC
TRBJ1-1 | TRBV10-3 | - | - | CAIMGVGGMNTEAFF | TGTGCCATCATGGGTGTAGGAGGGATGAACACTGAAGCTTTCTTT
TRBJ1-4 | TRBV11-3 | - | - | CASSLGGVNEKLFF | TGTGCCAGCAGCTTAGGGGGAGTTAATGAAAAACTGTTTTTT
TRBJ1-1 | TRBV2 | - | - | CASSVGLLNTEAFF | TGTGCCAGCAGTGTAGGACTGCTGAACACTGAAGCTTTCTTT
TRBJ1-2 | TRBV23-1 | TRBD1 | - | CASSQTGGGGYTF | TGCGCCAGCAGCCAAACAGGGGGCGGGGGCTACACCTTC